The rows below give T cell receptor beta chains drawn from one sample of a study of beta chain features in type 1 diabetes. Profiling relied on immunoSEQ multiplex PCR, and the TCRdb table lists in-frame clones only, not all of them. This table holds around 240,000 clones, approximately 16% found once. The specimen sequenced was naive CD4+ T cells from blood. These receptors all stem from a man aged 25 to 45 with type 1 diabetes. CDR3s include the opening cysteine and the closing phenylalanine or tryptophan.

CASSQDGKTQYF TRBV4-1
CASSDITGGLGEQFF TRBV2
CASRMYSLASGANVLTF TRBV28
CASSYLQGDYGYTF TRBV7-9
CSAPEETQYF TRBV20-1
CASSQVRRSYEQYF TRBV4-2
CASSETASYEQYF TRBV7-2
CASSLQLRETQYF TRBV5-1
CSVYGQGSGANVLTF TRBV29-1
CASSLTRTGANVLTF TRBV7-3
CASSPQTPREKLFF TRBV4-1
CASSPPSGGTQYF TRBV7-9
CASSFVRGGDIQYF TRBV27
CAITKGQGSDTQYF TRBV10-3
CASSREQGSEETQYF TRBV5-1
CASSLSTGTYEQYF TRBV18
CASSPPEATDTQYF TRBV18
CAWNFGQGAYEQYF TRBV30
CASSLTGTDTQYF TRBV7-3
CSGDRGSYEQFF TRBV29-1
CAITRTTGNEQFF TRBV10-3
CASSLDSVPSTDTQYF TRBV7-2
CASSQEREPLEQYF TRBV4-3
CASSLGGTSGRKQFF TRBV7-7
CASSLAGLAGYNEQFF TRBV7-9
CASSSGLARPRF TRBV9
CASSLEDTQYF TRBV5-1
CASSVPGQGYGETQYF TRBV9
CASSLHLGGTDTQYF TRBV7-9
CASSLAYGSSYNEQFF TRBV7-8
CATLAGEAGANVLTF TRBV6-6
CASTRDTRNYGYTF TRBV19
CASSRGSGTNYEQYF TRBV7-9
CASSPRLAGRHNEQFF TRBV7-9
CASSVAISGNGYEQYF TRBV9
CASSLAGQGPSYEQYF TRBV7-2
CASSERVSGANVLTF TRBV14
CASSIHGSGYEQYF TRBV19
CASSLRQGAGEQYF TRBV7-2
CAWSEVGGSFYNEQFF TRBV30
CSVQGMNTEAFF TRBV29-1
CSAPETSGEKLFF TRBV29-1
CASSLLAGVETQYF TRBV4-1
CASSATSGTDTQYF TRBV2
CASTLTSGSDEQFF TRBV7-2